This TCR beta chain appears in the sequencing data of a study of a mutant IDH1 vaccine in newly diagnosed glioma. Study information: Eight vaccinations were given in weeks 1, 3, 5, 7, 11, 15, 19 and 23. Vaccinations were initiated 4-6 weeks following radiotherapy alone, or were given together with temozolomide cycles.

Time point described: week 11, during vaccination. Doses consisted of 300 ug of mutant IDH1 20-mer peptide each, paired with topical imiquimod. On this clone: The target antigen is unknown.

Trimming left V 6 bases short and J 0 bases short, with 15 bases between. The germline CDR1 and CDR2 sequences are MNHNY and SVGAGI (reference sequence). The CDR3 has 16 amino acids. Data came from immunoSEQ multiplex PCR; TCRdb stores just in-frame clones and leaves some out. The sample records approximately 40,000 clones, around 83% being singletons. V usage is TRBV6-6 and J usage is TRBJ2-1; D gene ambiguous. The TCR comes from a man in his forties with glioma. The source was PBMCs, collected from a glioma patient whose treatment included an IDH1 peptide vaccine. The CDR3 DNA is TGTGCCAGCAGGAACCCAAGGGTCAGCTCCTACAATGAGCAGTTCTTC. It translates to CASRNPRVSSYNEQFF.